Sequencing of this T cell receptor (beta chain) was carried out in a study of shared clonotypes between healthy human individuals. TCRdb's table, derived via immunoSEQ multiplex PCR, lists solely in-frame clones and lacks some. The sample lists 300,000 to 400,000 clones, about nine tenths occurring once. The CDR3 spans 17 residues. CDR1 and CDR2 (germline): MGHRA, YSYEKL. The V and J ends lost 4 bases and 2 bases, in that order; junction bases with no gene match: 4. The V call is TRBV4-1, the J call TRBJ2-1; TRBD2 matches 14 bases. The sequence was collected from a man between 18 and 29 years old in good health. The sequencing sample was made of memory CD8+ T cells sorted from blood. The subset is: CD45RO+ cells pooled with CCR7-negative TemRA cells. The CDR3 nucleotides are TGCGCCAGCAGCCTAGCGGGACTAGCGGGAGCCTACAATGAGCAGTTCTTC. It specifies CASSLAGLAGAYNEQFF.